These 4 T cell receptor beta chains share one sample of origin, sequenced in a study of T cell changes during pregnancy in multiple sclerosis. Repertoires were generated with immunoSEQ multiplex PCR, while TCRdb's copy carries only in-frame clones and drops some. The table includes approximately 30,000 clones, around nine tenths detected once. Specimen: CD8+ T cells from peripheral blood mononuclear cells, collected before pregnancy. Receptors were obtained from a female donor with multiple sclerosis, enrolled in a pregnancy study.

The table lists this clone with a few counts. The chain links TRBV6-4 to TRBJ1-5; D may be TRBD1 (5 bases). V lost 3 bases and J 0 bases, leaving 6 bases between the germline ends. In germline, CDR1 is MRHNA, CDR2 SNTAGT. The CDR3 has 14 amino acids. The CDR3 loop reads CASSEGLSNQPQHF. In DNA form, the CDR3 reads TGTGCCAGCAGTGAGGGGCTTAGCAATCAGCCCCAGCATTTT.

V gene TRBV19 combines with J gene TRBJ1-2, with D maybe TRBD1 (5 bases). Trimming stripped 11 bases from V and 3 bases from J, with 13 bases between. The CDR3 extends over 12 amino acids. Germline V gives CDR1 LNHDA, CDR2 SQIVND (reference sequence). CDR3 sequence: CAARRGDYGYTF. CDR3 in DNA: TGTGCCGCCCGCCGGGGGGACTATGGCTACACCTTC.

The CDR3 nucleotides read TGTGCCAGTACCTGGAGCTCCTATAATTCACCCCTCCACTTT. Its translation is CASTWSSYNSPLHF. The chain couples TRBV19 to TRBJ1-6; D gene uncertain. The CDR3 extends over 14 amino acids. V lost 7 bases and J 0 bases, leaving 7 bases between the germline ends. CDR1 is LNHDA, CDR2 SQIVND, per germline (reference sequence). The entire variable domain, with the rest obtained from reference TRBV19 and TRBJ1-6, is as follows: DGGITQSPKYLFRKEGQNVTLSCEQNLNHDAMYWYRQDPGQGLRLIYYSQIVNDFQKGDIAEGYSVSREKKESFPLTVTSAQKNPTAFYLCASTWSSYNSPLHFGNGTRLTVT.

This CDR3 reads CASSYSLAGAPNEQFF. In DNA, the CDR3 is TGTGCCAGCAGTTACTCGTTAGCGGGAGCCCCCAATGAGCAGTTCTTC. J is TRBJ2-1 and V is TRBV6-5; 9 bases are shared with TRBD2. The CDR3 loop spans 16 amino acids. Germline values: CDR1 MNHEY, CDR2 SVGAGI. After removal of 0 bases from V and 6 bases from J, the junction contained 6 bases not matched to a gene.